This T cell receptor (beta chain) was found in a study of T-cell reconstitution after alpha-beta-depleted transplantation in children. Regarding the study as a whole: One year post-transplant, T-cell counts and diversity were largely derived from T cells produced anew. After transplant, at about two months, alpha-beta T cells were reportedly derived from several hundred expanded graft clones. High day-60 TCRbeta diversity in some patients came from surviving recipient T cells and thymic progenitors.

V was trimmed by 1 base and J by 3 bases, leaving 19 bases between them. The germline CDR1 and CDR2 sequences are LGHNA and YSLEER. The CDR3 totals 17 residues. Construction of the TCRbeta library involved unique molecular identifiers. MiXCR was run by TCRdb on the PCR reads, yielding one entry per CDR3 protein. This repertoire shows 600,000 or so distinct CDR3 sequences, roughly 23% found once; its top ten account for 12% to 15%. On this clonotype itself: Its target is unknown.

Sequencing was performed on PBMCs, mostly from graft donor cells, taken 360 days after TCRalphabeta/CD19-depleted stem cell transplant. The clonotype comes from a boy under two years old who had a stem cell transplant for acute myeloid leukemia, so the T cells may come from the graft donor. The J gene is TRBJ2-7, the V gene TRBV4-3, with a possible D match to TRBD1 (6 bases). The CDR3 region is CASSQAKVTGLIYEQYF. Written as DNA, the CDR3 is TGCGCCAGCAGCCAAGCGAAAGTAACAGGGCTGATCTACGAGCAGTACTTC.